The 28 T cell receptor beta chains presented below share a single source sample, sequenced in a study of radiotherapy plus CTLA-4 blockade in lung cancer. Data came from immunoSEQ multiplex PCR; TCRdb stores just in-frame clones and leaves some out. The sample includes under 65,000 clones, about three quarters seen only once; the top ten take approximately 2.5%. The source was peripheral blood, collected from a patient treated with radiotherapy plus ipilimumab. These receptors all stem from a human donor with non-small cell lung cancer whose response to radiotherapy plus ipilimumab could not be evaluated.

CDR3 nucleotide sequence: TGTGCCAGCTCACCAAAACAGGGTCAGCCCCAGCATTTT. The encoded protein is CASSPKQGQPQHF. V and J are TRBV18 and TRBJ1-5; possibly TRBD1 for D (6 bases). The CDR3 covers 13 residues. Trimming removed 2 bases at V and 6 bases at J, with 8 bases between. Germline CDR1 KGHSH, CDR2 LQKENI.

The V call is TRBV29-1, the J call TRBJ2-5, with D uncertain. Between the trimmed V and J ends, which lost 6 bases and 4 bases, there was a span of 9 bases. This CDR3 comprises 11 residues. Germline CDR1 SQVTM, CDR2 ANQGSEA. The CDR3 region is CSVVEVETQYF. DNA of the CDR3: TGCAGCGTCGTAGAGGTAGAGACCCAGTACTTC.

V usage is TRBV5-1 and J usage is TRBJ2-3; 11 bases fit TRBD2. Germline V gene sequence: CDR1 SGHRS, CDR2 YFSETQ. V lost 4 bases to trimming and J lost 2 bases; unmatched junction nucleotides: 6. This CDR3 is built from 16 residues. CDR3 residues: CASSPRLAGNTDTQYF. The DNA for the CDR3 is TGCGCCAGCAGCCCCCGACTAGCGGGGAACACAGATACGCAGTATTTT. Filled out from reference TRBV5-1 and TRBJ2-3, the complete variable domain reads KAGVTQTPRYLIKTRGQQVTLSCSPISGHRSVSWYQQTPGQGLQFLFEYFSETQRNKGNFPGRFSGRQFSNSRSEMNVSTLELGDSALYLCASSPRLAGNTDTQYFGPGTRLTVL.

V usage is TRBV4-2 and J usage is TRBJ2-3, with 7 bases identical to TRBD1. Germline V gene sequence: CDR1 LGHNA, CDR2 YNFKEQ. The CDR3 is made up of 16 amino acids. The V segment lost 2 bases and the J segment 0 bases; nucleotides outside the gene matches: 5. CDR3 bases: TGTGCCAGCAGCCAACACAGGGGCGCTAGCACAGATACGCAGTATTTT. Protein sequence: CASSQHRGASTDTQYF.

This clone was detected only once. The chain uses TRBV9 and TRBJ2-1; 15 positions agree with TRBD2. The CDR3 runs 16 residues. Germline V gene lookup returns CDR1 SGDLS and CDR2 YYNGEE. Trimming at V came to 2 bases and at J to 7 bases, leaving 4 bases not matched to a gene. This CDR3 reads CASSVSGTSGRNEQFF. CDR3 bases: TGTGCCAGCAGCGTCTCCGGGACTAGCGGGAGGAATGAGCAGTTCTTC.

The V and J genes are TRBV28 and TRBJ1-4, with D unresolved. The CDR3 runs to 12 residues. V was cut by 8 bases and J by 8 bases, with 12 bases left in between. Germline lookup yields CDR1 MDHEN and CDR2 SYDVKM. The CDR3 is CASGLLREKLFF. The CDR3 region has the DNA TGTGCCAGCGGACTTCTAAGGGAAAAACTGTTTTTT. Using reference TRBV28 and TRBJ1-4 for the parts outside the CDR3, the full variable domain is DVKVTQSSRYLVKRTGEKVFLECVQDMDHENMFWYRQDPGLGLRLIYFSYDVKMKEKGDIPEGYSVSREKKERFSLILESASTNQTSMYLCASGLLREKLFFGSGTQLSVL.

This clone was seen just once. The conserved final phenylalanine or tryptophan is absent from the CDR3, which likely points to a read error. The CDR3 nucleotides are TGTGCCAGCAGCTTAGAGTTGGGACAGACCTATTGCTACACCTCC. Translating gives CASSLELGQTYCYTS. The chain joins TRBV7-3 to TRBJ1-2; 7 bases fit TRBD1. Germline CDR1 reads SGHTA; CDR2 reads FQGTGA. This CDR3 spans 15 amino acids.

The V and J genes are TRBV28 and TRBJ2-4; TRBD1 matches at 9 bases. J gave up 8 bases and V 6 bases, and 11 bases lay outside the gene matches. The CDR3 has 15 amino acids. CDR1 and CDR2 (germline): MDHEN, SYDVKM. CDR3 sequence (DNA): TGTGCCAGCAGCTCCGTACAGGGGGCGGGGGACATTCAGTACTTC. Translation gives CASSSVQGAGDIQYF.

The genes are TRBV30 and TRBJ2-3; tentatively, D is TRBD2 (6 bases). Between the trimmed V and J ends, which lost 5 bases and 8 bases, there was a span of 23 bases. Germline V gives CDR1 GTSNPN, CDR2 SVGIG (reference sequence). The CDR3 sequence is 15 residues long. CDR3 in amino acids: CAWSPTGGSQVTQYF. CDR3 in DNA: TGTGCCTGGTCCCCGACCGGAGGGAGCCAGGTTACGCAGTATTTT.

The chain recombines TRBV9 with TRBJ2-5, with 10 nucleotides matching TRBD2. V was pared by 4 bases and J by 5 bases, with 11 bases of the junction left unmatched. CDR1 is SGDLS, CDR2 YYNGEE, per germline. This CDR3 is built from 16 residues. In DNA, the CDR3 is TGTGCCAGCAGCCCCTGGACTAGCGGAGGGTGGGAGACCCAGTACTTC. Its protein product is CASSPWTSGGWETQYF.

This clone was counted once. The chain links TRBV29-1 to TRBJ2-3; 7 nucleotides agree with TRBD2. In germline, CDR1 is SQVTM, CDR2 ANQGSEA. The CDR3 loop spans 12 amino acids. V gave up 7 bases and J gave up 2 bases; unmatched junction bases: 3. The CDR3: CSAAGATDTQYF. The CDR3 nucleotides read TGCAGCGCTGCGGGAGCCACAGATACGCAGTATTTT.

The chain links TRBV5-1 to TRBJ2-5; 7 nucleotides align to TRBD1. Germline CDR1 SGHRS, CDR2 YFSETQ. The CDR3 covers 14 residues. With 4 bases clipped from V and 0 bases from J, the junction kept 3 bases outside the gene matches. CDR3 protein: CASSPTGYQETQYF. CDR3 bases: TGCGCCAGCAGCCCGACAGGGTACCAAGAGACCCAGTACTTC.

V and J are TRBV25-1 and TRBJ1-5; tentative D call: TRBD1 (6 bases). The V gene's germline CDR1 is MGHDK and CDR2 SYGVNS. Between the trimmed V and J ends, which lost 2 bases and 7 bases, there was a span of 12 bases. This CDR3 has 14 amino acids. CDR3 in amino acids: CASSENRDGQPQHF. CDR3 nucleotides: TGTGCCAGCAGTGAAAACAGGGATGGCCAGCCCCAGCATTTT.

As for this clone: A read error may account for a junction end that differs from germline. The CDR3 loop is CAGSKFGYEQYF. CDR3 DNA: TGTGCCGGCAGCAAGTTCGGGTACGAGCAGTACTTC. The chain employs TRBV5-4 and TRBJ2-7; D is undetermined. Germline CDR1 reads SGHNT; CDR2 reads YYREEE (reference sequence). CDR3 size: 12 residues.

The V gene is TRBV7-8, the J gene TRBJ1-5, with D hard to call. The germline V gene encodes CDR1 SGHVS and CDR2 FQNEAQ. The CDR3 is 13 residues long. Trimming shortened V by 1 base and J by 3 bases, and 4 bases separated the two germline ends. The CDR3 is CASSLDFNQPQHF. DNA of the CDR3: TGTGCCAGCAGCTTAGACTTCAATCAGCCCCAGCATTTT. Variable domain in full (rest from reference TRBV7-8 and TRBJ1-5): GAGVSQSPRYKVAKRGQDVALRCDPISGHVSLFWYQQALGQGPEFLTYFQNEAQLDKSGLPSDRFFAERPEGSVSTLKIQRTQQEDSAVYLCASSLDFNQPQHFGDGTRLSIL.

The chain has TRBV9 and TRBJ1-4, with TRBD1 matching over 7 bases. Germline loops: CDR1 SGDLS, CDR2 YYNGEE. This CDR3 spans 15 amino acids. J gave up 7 bases and V 3 bases, and 9 bases lay outside the gene matches. CDR3 sequence (DNA): TGTGCCAGCAGCGCCGCCTACAGGGGCAGTGAAAAACTGTTTTTT. It translates to CASSAAYRGSEKLFF.

J is TRBJ1-4 and V is TRBV30; D possibly corresponds to TRBD1 (5 bases). CDR1 GTSNPN and CDR2 SVGIG come from the germline V gene (reference sequence). This CDR3 comprises 12 residues. Deletions cut 6 bases from V and 7 bases from J, with 12 bases between. The CDR3 DNA follows: TGTGCCTGCGTCGGGGGGAGTGAAAAACTGTTTTTT. It codes for CACVGGSEKLFF.

The V call is TRBV30, the J call TRBJ2-7; 7 bases are a match to TRBD1. V shed 4 bases, J shed 5 bases, and the junction held 2 bases outside the gene matches. CDR1 is GTSNPN and CDR2 is SVGIG in the germline V gene (reference sequence). The CDR3 contains 11 residues. CDR3: CAWIRGHEQYF. Written as DNA, the CDR3 is TGTGCCTGGATAAGGGGGCACGAGCAGTACTTC.

This clone is categorized as medium-sized (0.01 to 0.1%). The chain carries TRBV4-2 and TRBJ1-1, with D uncertain. CDR3 length: 12 residues. Germline assignment: CDR1 LGHNA and CDR2 YNFKEQ. Trimming took off 1 base at V and 5 bases at J, with 5 bases between the two ends. CDR3 residues: CASSQAQTEAFF. CDR3 bases: TGTGCCAGCAGCCAAGCCCAAACTGAAGCTTTCTTT.

This clone was seen only a few times. V gene TRBV6-5 combines with J gene TRBJ2-4, with 10 bases that match TRBD2. After removal of 3 bases from V and 11 bases from J, the junction contained 7 bases not matched to a gene. The CDR3 length is 14 residues. Germline CDR1 is MNHEY and CDR2 is SVGAGI. The CDR3 DNA sequence: TGTGCCAGCAGTTATTCTGGCCTAGCGGGAGTTCAGTACTTC. Translated: CASSYSGLAGVQYF.

A single count supports this clone. The chain employs TRBV2 and TRBJ2-7; TRBD1 is a possible D gene (6 bases). This CDR3 has 17 amino acids. The V and J ends lost 0 bases and 0 bases respectively, with 15 bases between them. CDR1 and CDR2 (germline): SNHLY, FYNNEI. The CDR3 DNA is TGTGCCAGCAGTGAAGCCCAGACAGGCGACAGCTCCTACGAGCAGTACTTC. This sequence encodes CASSEAQTGDSSYEQYF.

This clone was seen a few times. The J gene is TRBJ1-4, the V gene TRBV7-9; possibly TRBD1 for D (5 bases). The CDR3 length is 14 residues. The germline V and J ends were trimmed by 5 bases and 6 bases, with 13 bases remaining between them. Germline CDR1 is SEHNR and CDR2 is FQNEAQ (reference sequence). CDR3 nucleotide sequence: TGTGCCAGCAGCCTGACCTGGGGCGATGAAAAACTGTTTTTT. This codes for CASSLTWGDEKLFF.

The chain has TRBV4-3 and TRBJ2-2, with D perhaps TRBD1 (7 bases). The length of the CDR3 is 15 residues. With 5 bases removed from V and 6 bases from J, the gap between germline ends came to 16 bases. Per germline, CDR1 LGHNA and CDR2 YSLEER. CDR3: CASSFTQGGPGELFF. The CDR3 DNA reads as TGCGCCAGCAGCTTTACCCAGGGGGGTCCCGGGGAGCTGTTTTTT.

This sequence joins TRBV5-6 and TRBJ1-1; 7 bases agree with TRBD1. The germline V gene encodes CDR1 SGHDT and CDR2 YYEEEE. Trimming removed 0 bases from V and 2 bases from J; junction bases left unmatched: 4. CDR3 size: 15 residues. The CDR3 here is CASSLVRQGNTEAFF. The DNA for the CDR3 is TGTGCCAGCAGCTTGGTTAGACAGGGCAACACTGAAGCTTTCTTT.

The chain is built from TRBV2 and TRBJ2-7; the match to TRBD2 covers 7 bases. This CDR3 comprises 15 residues. V was clipped by 2 bases and J by 7 bases; unmatched bases: 11. Germline CDR1 reads SNHLY; CDR2 reads FYNNEI. The CDR3 coding sequence is TGTGCCAGCAGTGAATACTCTGCTAGGGGAGGGGAGCAGTACTTC. It yields the protein CASSEYSARGGEQYF. Using reference TRBV2 and TRBJ2-7 for the parts outside the CDR3, the full variable domain is EPEVTQTPSHQVTQMGQEVILRCVPISNHLYFYWYRQILGQKVEFLVSFYNNEISEKSEIFDDQFSVERPDGSNFTLKIRSTKLEDSAMYFCASSEYSARGGEQYFGPGTRLTVT.

This sequence joins TRBV7-2 and TRBJ2-2; no clear D gene. In germline, CDR1 is SGHTA, CDR2 FQGNSA. CDR3 length: 14 residues. V was clipped by 2 bases and J by 1 base, with 5 bases between them. The CDR3 DNA follows: TGTGCCAGCAGCTTATATAGGAACACCGGGGAGCTGTTTTTT. Amino acids: CASSLYRNTGELFF.

This clone was seen only once. The V gene is TRBV4-2, the J gene TRBJ2-7, with 10 bases matching TRBD1. CDR1 and CDR2 (germline): LGHNA, YNFKEQ. There are 17 residues in the CDR3. The junction had 9 bases not matched to a gene; V was cut back by 2 bases and J by 2 bases. This chain's CDR3 is CASSQKPGQGNPYEQYF. In DNA form, the CDR3 reads TGTGCCAGCAGCCAAAAACCGGGACAGGGGAACCCCTACGAGCAGTACTTC.

The CDR3 coding sequence is TGTGCCAGCAGGTACGACAGGGAAGAGACCCAGTACTTC. As protein: CASRYDREETQYF. V is TRBV2 and J is TRBJ2-5; 7 nucleotides align to TRBD1. Per the germline V gene, CDR1 is SNHLY and CDR2 is FYNNEI. This CDR3 spans 13 amino acids. The junction had 4 bases not matched to a gene; V was cut back by 6 bases and J by 3 bases.